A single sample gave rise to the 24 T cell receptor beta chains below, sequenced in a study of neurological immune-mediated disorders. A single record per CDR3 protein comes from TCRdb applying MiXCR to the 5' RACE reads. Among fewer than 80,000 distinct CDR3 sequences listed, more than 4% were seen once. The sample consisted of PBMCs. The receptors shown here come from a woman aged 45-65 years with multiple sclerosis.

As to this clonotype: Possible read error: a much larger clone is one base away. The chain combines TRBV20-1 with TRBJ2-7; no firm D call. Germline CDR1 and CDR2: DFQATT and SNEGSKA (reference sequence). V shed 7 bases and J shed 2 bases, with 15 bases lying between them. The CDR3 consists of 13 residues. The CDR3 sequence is CSDSTPWTYEQYF. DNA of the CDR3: TGCAGTGATAGCACCCCATGGACCTACGAGCAGTACTTC.

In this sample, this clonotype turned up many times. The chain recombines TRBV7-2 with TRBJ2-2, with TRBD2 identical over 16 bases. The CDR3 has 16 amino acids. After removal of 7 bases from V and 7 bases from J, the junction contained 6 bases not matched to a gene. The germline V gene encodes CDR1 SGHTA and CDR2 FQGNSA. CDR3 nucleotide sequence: TGTGCCAGCATGGGACTAGCGGGGGGGCGTAGCGGGGAGCTGTTTTTT. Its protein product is CASMGLAGGRSGELFF.

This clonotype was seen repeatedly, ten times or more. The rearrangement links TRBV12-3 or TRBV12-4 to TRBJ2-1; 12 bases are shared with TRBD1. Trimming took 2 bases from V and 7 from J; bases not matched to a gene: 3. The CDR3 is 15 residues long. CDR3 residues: CASSLRGQGANEQFF. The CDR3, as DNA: TGTGCCAGCAGTTTAAGGGGACAGGGGGCGAATGAGCAGTTCTTC.

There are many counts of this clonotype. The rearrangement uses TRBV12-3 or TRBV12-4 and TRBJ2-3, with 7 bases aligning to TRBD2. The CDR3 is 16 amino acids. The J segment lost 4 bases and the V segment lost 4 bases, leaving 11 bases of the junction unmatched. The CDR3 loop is CASSSTGRGWADTQYF. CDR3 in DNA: TGTGCCAGCAGTTCCACGGGGCGGGGGTGGGCAGATACGCAGTATTTT.

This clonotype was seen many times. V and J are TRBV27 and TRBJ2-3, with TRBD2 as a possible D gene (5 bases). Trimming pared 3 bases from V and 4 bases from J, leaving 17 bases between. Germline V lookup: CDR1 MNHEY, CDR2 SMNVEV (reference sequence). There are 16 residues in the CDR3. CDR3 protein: CASSFSVRGQSDTQYF. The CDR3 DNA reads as TGTGCCAGCAGTTTTTCAGTACGCGGGCAATCAGATACGCAGTATTTT.

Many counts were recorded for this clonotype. The CDR3 protein is CASRDSRIQMEKLFF. CDR3 in DNA: TGTGCCAGCAGGGACAGCCGAATCCAAATGGAAAAACTGTTTTTT. The chain joins TRBV5-5 to TRBJ1-4, with a possible D match to TRBD1 (6 bases). This CDR3 region has 15 residues. Per the germline V gene, CDR1 is SGHKS and CDR2 is YYEKEE (reference sequence). V shed 5 bases and J shed 8 bases, with 19 bases lying between them.

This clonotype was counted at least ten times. Here the CDR3 reads CASSFRGPDAGELFF. In DNA, the CDR3 is TGTGCCAGCAGTTTCAGGGGTCCCGACGCCGGGGAGCTGTTTTTT. The chain has TRBV6-2 or TRBV6-3 and TRBJ2-2, with D possibly being TRBD1 (6 bases). Germline V gives CDR1 MNHEY, CDR2 SVGEGT. CDR3 length: 15 residues. The V and J ends lost 4 bases and 6 bases respectively, with 15 bases between them.

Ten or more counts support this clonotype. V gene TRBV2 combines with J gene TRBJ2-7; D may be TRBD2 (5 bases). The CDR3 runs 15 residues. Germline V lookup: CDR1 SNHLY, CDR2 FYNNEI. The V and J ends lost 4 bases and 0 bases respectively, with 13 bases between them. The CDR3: CASSVGGSSSYEQYV. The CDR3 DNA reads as TGTGCCAGCAGTGTCGGCGGGTCGAGCTCCTACGAGCAGTACGTC.

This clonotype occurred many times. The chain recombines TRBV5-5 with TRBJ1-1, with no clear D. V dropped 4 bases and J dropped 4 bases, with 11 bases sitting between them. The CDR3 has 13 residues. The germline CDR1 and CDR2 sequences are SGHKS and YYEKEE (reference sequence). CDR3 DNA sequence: TGTGCCAGCAGCCCCGGGGTGCGCACTGAAGCTTTCTTT. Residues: CASSPGVRTEAFF.

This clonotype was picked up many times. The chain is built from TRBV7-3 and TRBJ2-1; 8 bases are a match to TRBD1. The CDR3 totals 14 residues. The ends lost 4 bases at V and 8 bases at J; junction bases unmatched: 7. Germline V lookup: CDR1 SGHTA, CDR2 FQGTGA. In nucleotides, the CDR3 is TGTGCCAGCAGCTCCGGGACAGGAGGTCATGAGCAGTTCTTC. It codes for CASSSGTGGHEQFF. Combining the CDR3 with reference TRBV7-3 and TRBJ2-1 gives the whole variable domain GAGVSQTPSNKVTEKGKYVELRCDPISGHTALYWYRQSLGQGPEFLIYFQGTGAADDSGLPNDRFFAVRPEGSVSTLKIQRTERGDSAVYLCASSSGTGGHEQFFGPGTRLTVL.

In DNA form, the CDR3 reads TGTGCCAGCAGCTTCCAGGCAACTAATGAAAAACTGTTTTTT. This encodes CASSFQATNEKLFF. V gene TRBV5-5 combines with J gene TRBJ1-4; no clear D gene. The germline V gene has CDR1 SGHKS and CDR2 YYEKEE (reference sequence). Trimming cost V 2 bases and J 0 bases, with 5 bases left between them. The CDR3 has 14 amino acids. Full variable domain (remainder filled in from reference TRBV5-5 and TRBJ1-4): DAGVTQSPTHLIKTRGQQVTLRCSPISGHKSVSWYQQVLGQGPQFIFQYYEKEERGRGNFPDRFSARQFPNYSSELNVNALLLGDSALYLCASSFQATNEKLFFGSGTQLSVL.

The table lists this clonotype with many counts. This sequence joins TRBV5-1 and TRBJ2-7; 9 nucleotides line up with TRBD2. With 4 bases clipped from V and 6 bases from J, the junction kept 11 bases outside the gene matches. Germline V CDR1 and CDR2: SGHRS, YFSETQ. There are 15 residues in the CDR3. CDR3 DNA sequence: TGCGCCAGCAGCCTCGGGACTAGCAAATCTGTCGAGCAGTACTTC. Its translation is CASSLGTSKSVEQYF.

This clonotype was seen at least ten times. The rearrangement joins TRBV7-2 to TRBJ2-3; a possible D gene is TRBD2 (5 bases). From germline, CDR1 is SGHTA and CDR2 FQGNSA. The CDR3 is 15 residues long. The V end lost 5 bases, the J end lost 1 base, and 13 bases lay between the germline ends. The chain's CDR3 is CASSLRGFGTDTQYF. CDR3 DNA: TGTGCCAGCAGCCTCCGAGGGTTCGGCACAGATACGCAGTATTTT.

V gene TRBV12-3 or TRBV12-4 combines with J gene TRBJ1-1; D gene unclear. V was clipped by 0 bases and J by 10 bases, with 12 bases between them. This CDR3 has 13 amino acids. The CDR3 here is CASSLAGKARAFF. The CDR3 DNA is TGTGCCAGCAGTTTAGCAGGGAAGGCAAGAGCTTTCTTT.

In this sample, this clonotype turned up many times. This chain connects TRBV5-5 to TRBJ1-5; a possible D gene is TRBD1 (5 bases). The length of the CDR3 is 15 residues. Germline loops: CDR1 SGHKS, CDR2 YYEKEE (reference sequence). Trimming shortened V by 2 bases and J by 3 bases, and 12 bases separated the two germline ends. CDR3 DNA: TGTGCCAGCAGCTTTGCGGGGGGATCCAATCAGCCCCAGCATTTT. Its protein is CASSFAGGSNQPQHF.

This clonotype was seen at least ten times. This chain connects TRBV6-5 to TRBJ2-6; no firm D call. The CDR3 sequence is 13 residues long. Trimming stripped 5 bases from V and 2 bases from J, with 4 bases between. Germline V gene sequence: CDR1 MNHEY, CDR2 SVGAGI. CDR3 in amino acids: CASSLPGANVLTF. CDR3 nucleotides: TGTGCCAGCAGTCTTCCTGGGGCCAACGTCCTGACTTTC.

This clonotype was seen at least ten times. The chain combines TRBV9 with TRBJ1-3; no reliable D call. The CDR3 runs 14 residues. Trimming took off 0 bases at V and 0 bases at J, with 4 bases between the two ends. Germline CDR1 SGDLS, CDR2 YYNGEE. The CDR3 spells CASSVGISGNTIYF. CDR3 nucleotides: TGTGCCAGCAGCGTAGGCATCTCTGGAAACACCATATATTTT.

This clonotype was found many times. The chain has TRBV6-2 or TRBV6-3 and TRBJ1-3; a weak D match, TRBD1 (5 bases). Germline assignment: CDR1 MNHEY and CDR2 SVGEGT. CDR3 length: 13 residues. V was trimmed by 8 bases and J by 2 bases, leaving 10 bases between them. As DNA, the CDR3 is TGTGCCAGCGTGCCGGGACCTGGAAACACCATATATTTT. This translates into CASVPGPGNTIYF.

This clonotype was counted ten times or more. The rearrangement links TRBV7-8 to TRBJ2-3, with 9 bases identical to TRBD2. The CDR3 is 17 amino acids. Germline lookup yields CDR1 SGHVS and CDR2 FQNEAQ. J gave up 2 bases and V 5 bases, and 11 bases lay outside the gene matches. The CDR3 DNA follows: TGTGCCAGCAGCCCCTTCGAGGGACTAGCTACCACAGATACGCAGTATTTT. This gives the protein CASSPFEGLATTDTQYF.

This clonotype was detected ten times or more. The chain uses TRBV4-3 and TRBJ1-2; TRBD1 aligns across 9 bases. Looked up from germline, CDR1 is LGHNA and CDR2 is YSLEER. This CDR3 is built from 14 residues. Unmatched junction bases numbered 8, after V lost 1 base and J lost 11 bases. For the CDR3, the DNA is TGCGCCAGCAGCCAAGCCGGGACAGGGAAAACTTACACCTTC. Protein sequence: CASSQAGTGKTYTF.

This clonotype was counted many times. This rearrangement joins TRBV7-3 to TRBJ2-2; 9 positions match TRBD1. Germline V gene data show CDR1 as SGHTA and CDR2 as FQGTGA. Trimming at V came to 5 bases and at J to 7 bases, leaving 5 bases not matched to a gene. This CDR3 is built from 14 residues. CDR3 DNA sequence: TGTGCCAGCAGCCGGGACAGGGTAGGCGGGGAGCTGTTTTTT. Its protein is CASSRDRVGGELFF.

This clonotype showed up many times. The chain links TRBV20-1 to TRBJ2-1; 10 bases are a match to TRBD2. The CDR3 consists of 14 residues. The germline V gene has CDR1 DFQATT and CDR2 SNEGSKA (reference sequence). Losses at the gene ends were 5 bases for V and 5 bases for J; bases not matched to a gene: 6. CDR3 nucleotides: TGCAGTGCTTTTAGCGGGGGGCCGCACAATGAGCAGTTCTTC. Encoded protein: CSAFSGGPHNEQFF.

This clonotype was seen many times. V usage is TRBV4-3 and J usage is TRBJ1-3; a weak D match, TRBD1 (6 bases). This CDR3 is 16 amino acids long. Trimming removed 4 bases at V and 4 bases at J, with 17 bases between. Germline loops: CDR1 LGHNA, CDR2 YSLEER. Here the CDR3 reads CASSRDHTGLGNTIYF. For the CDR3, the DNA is TGCGCCAGCAGCCGAGACCACACAGGGTTGGGAAACACCATATATTTT.

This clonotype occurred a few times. The CDR3 DNA follows: TGTGCCAGCAGCGGAGAGACTAGCGGAAGGCAGTTCTTC. It codes for CASSGETSGRQFF. This chain links TRBV3-1 with TRBJ2-1, with 9 bases that match TRBD2. The CDR3 totals 13 residues. With V trimmed by 5 bases and J by 12 bases, 8 bases remained unmatched. Germline loops: CDR1 LGHDT, CDR2 YNNKEL (reference sequence).